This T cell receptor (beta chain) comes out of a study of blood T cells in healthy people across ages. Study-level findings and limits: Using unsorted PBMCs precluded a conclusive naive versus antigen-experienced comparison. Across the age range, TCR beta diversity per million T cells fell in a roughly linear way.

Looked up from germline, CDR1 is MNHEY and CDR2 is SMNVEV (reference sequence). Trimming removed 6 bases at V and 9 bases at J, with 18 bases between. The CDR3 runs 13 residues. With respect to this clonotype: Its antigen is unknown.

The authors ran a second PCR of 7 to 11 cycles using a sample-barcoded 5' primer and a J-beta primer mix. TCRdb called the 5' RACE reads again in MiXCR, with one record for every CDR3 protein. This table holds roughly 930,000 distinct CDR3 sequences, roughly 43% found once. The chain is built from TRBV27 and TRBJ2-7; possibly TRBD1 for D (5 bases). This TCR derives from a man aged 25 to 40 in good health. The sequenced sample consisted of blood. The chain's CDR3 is CASRPGRVSLQYF. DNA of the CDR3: TGTGCCAGCAGGCCGGGCAGGGTCAGTTTGCAGTACTTC.